This paragraph reports one T cell receptor beta chain. This entry comes from a study of sequential checkpoint blockade in melanoma. Generated by immunoSEQ multiplex PCR, the TCRdb table keeps only in-frame clones and is missing some. The sample yields approximately 1,800 clones, around a fifth seen once. Noted treatment: randomized to nivolumab then ipilimumab (arm A) or the reverse (arm B). Germline V gene lookup returns CDR1 MDHEN and CDR2 SYDVKM. V lost 6 bases to trimming and J lost 4 bases, with 9 bases between them. The CDR3 covers 12 residues. Sequenced material: tumor tissue (inferred from file names), taken from a patient given nivolumab and ipilimumab in sequence. This TCR was sampled from a human donor with melanoma. The chain employs TRBV28 and TRBJ1-2; perhaps TRBD1 as D (6 bases). In DNA form, the CDR3 reads TGTGCCAGCAGCCGGGACATCTATGGCTACACCTTC. This sequence encodes CASSRDIYGYTF.